These 26 T cell receptor beta chains share one sample of origin, sequenced in a study of OX40 agonist ivuxolimab in advanced cancers. Profiling relied on immunoSEQ multiplex PCR, and the TCRdb table lists in-frame clones only, not all of them. The sample carries roughly 33,000 clones, 65% to 80% recorded once. The starting material was CD4+ or CD8+ T cells sorted from blood, obtained in a trial of the OX40 agonist ivuxolimab. These TCRs come from an adult with an advanced solid tumor such as melanoma, head and neck, liver or kidney cancer.

This clone was observed a few times. V is TRBV28 and J is TRBJ1-2, with TRBD1 as a possible D gene (5 bases). The CDR3 sequence is 15 residues long. V lost 6 bases, J lost 3 bases, and 17 bases lay in between. Germline V gene data show CDR1 as MDHEN and CDR2 as SYDVKM. DNA for the CDR3: TGTGCCAGCAGCCGTAATATAGACAGATACTATGGCTACACCTTC. Protein: CASSRNIDRYYGYTF.

The genes are TRBV10-1 and TRBJ1-3; D is undetermined. The CDR3 spans 14 residues. V was pared by 0 bases and J by 4 bases, with 7 bases between. Per the germline V gene, CDR1 is WNHNN and CDR2 is SYGVQD (reference sequence). The CDR3 loop is CASSESGLGNTIYF. CDR3 in DNA: TGCGCCAGCAGTGAGTCCGGACTGGGAAACACCATATATTTT.

The chain recombines TRBV30 with TRBJ2-3, with no clear D. From germline, CDR1 is GTSNPN and CDR2 SVGIG (reference sequence). With 5 bases removed from V and 1 base from J, the gap between germline ends came to 7 bases. This CDR3 is built from 12 residues. In nucleotides, the CDR3 is TGTGCCTGGGGGTTGGGCACAGATACGCAGTATTTT. This encodes CAWGLGTDTQYF.

This chain connects TRBV11-2 to TRBJ2-3; 10 bases agree with TRBD1. This CDR3 is 15 amino acids long. Germline V CDR1 and CDR2: SGHAT, FQNNGV. V dropped 5 bases and J dropped 4; count of bases not matched to a gene: 6. This CDR3 is CASSPRDRGADTQYF. The CDR3 DNA sequence: TGTGCCAGCAGCCCCCGGGACAGGGGCGCAGATACGCAGTATTTT. Looking up the rest from reference TRBV11-2 and TRBJ2-3 gives the full variable domain: EAGVAQSPRYKIIEKRQSVAFWCNPISGHATLYWYQQILGQGPKLLIQFQNNGVVDDSQLPKDRFSAERLKGVDSTLKIQPAKLEDSAVYLCASSPRDRGADTQYFGPGTRLTVL.

The rearrangement uses TRBV5-1 and TRBJ2-2; D gene uncertain. CDR1 SGHRS and CDR2 YFSETQ come from the germline V gene. This CDR3 is built from 14 residues. Trimming took 0 bases from V and 1 from J, leaving 4 bases between them. This CDR3 is CASSLEENTGELFF. The CDR3 DNA reads TGCGCCAGCAGCTTGGAAGAGAACACCGGGGAGCTGTTTTTT.

The J gene is TRBJ1-1, the V gene TRBV15; D is ambiguous. The CDR3 sequence is 13 residues long. V shed 0 bases and J shed 7 bases, with 9 bases lying between them. In germline, CDR1 is LNHNV, CDR2 YYDKDF (reference sequence). The CDR3 DNA follows: TGTGCCACCAGCAGAGATATCAGAAATGAAGCTTTCTTT. Translating gives CATSRDIRNEAFF.

In nucleotides, the CDR3 is TGTGCCAGCAGCTTGGCCGGGGGAGCGGATGGCTACACCTTC. Translation gives CASSLAGGADGYTF. The chain carries TRBV5-4 and TRBJ1-2, with D maybe TRBD1 (5 bases). Germline V gives CDR1 SGHNT, CDR2 YYREEE (reference sequence). This CDR3 has 14 residues. The ends were cut back, 0 bases at V and 6 bases at J, with 12 bases in the middle.

This clone was detected only a few times. The chain links TRBV10-3 to TRBJ2-3; 10 bases fit TRBD2. This CDR3 has 14 amino acids. Germline assignment: CDR1 ENHRY and CDR2 SYGVKD. V shed 10 bases, J shed 5 bases, and the junction held 9 bases outside the gene matches. The CDR3: CATSLAGAGDTQYF. CDR3 coding DNA: TGTGCCACAAGCCTAGCGGGGGCGGGAGATACGCAGTATTTT.

V usage is TRBV5-1 and J usage is TRBJ1-2; D gene uncertain. The ends were cut back, 1 base at V and 1 base at J, with 11 bases in the middle. The CDR3 is 15 residues long. The germline V gene has CDR1 SGHRS and CDR2 YFSETQ. DNA of the CDR3: TGCGCCAGCAGCTTGTACCCCGATTATAACTATGGCTACACCTTC. It codes for CASSLYPDYNYGYTF.

CDR3 region: CAISGGRGVLNTEAFF. The CDR3 nucleotides read TGTGCCATCTCGGGGGGTCGTGGTGTTCTGAACACTGAAGCTTTCTTT. The chain carries TRBV10-3 and TRBJ1-1, with D tentatively TRBD1 (5 bases). This CDR3 is 16 amino acids long. Trimming removed 8 bases from V and 0 bases from J, with 19 bases in between. Per germline, CDR1 ENHRY and CDR2 SYGVKD.

The J gene is TRBJ2-3, the V gene TRBV5-1, with TRBD1 matching 8 bases. This CDR3 region has 14 residues. Germline V gives CDR1 SGHRS, CDR2 YFSETQ. The junction had 4 bases not matched to a gene; V was cut back by 2 bases and J by 5 bases. In DNA form, the CDR3 reads TGCGCCAGCAGCTTTGGGACAGGCGAAGATACGCAGTATTTT. Protein product: CASSFGTGEDTQYF. Full variable domain (missing parts from reference TRBV5-1 and TRBJ2-3): KAGVTQTPRYLIKTRGQQVTLSCSPISGHRSVSWYQQTPGQGLQFLFEYFSETQRNKGNFPGRFSGRQFSNSRSEMNVSTLELGDSALYLCASSFGTGEDTQYFGPGTRLTVL.

V is TRBV30 and J is TRBJ1-1, with TRBD1 identical over 10 bases. Per germline, CDR1 GTSNPN and CDR2 SVGIG (reference sequence). The CDR3 extends over 13 amino acids. V dropped 4 bases and J dropped 5; count of bases not matched to a gene: 4. The chain's CDR3 is CAWTRQGATEAFF. For the CDR3, the DNA is TGTGCCTGGACTCGACAGGGGGCGACTGAAGCTTTCTTT.

This clone was counted a single time. The chain carries TRBV28 and TRBJ2-7; TRBD1 matches 9 bases. This CDR3 is built from 15 residues. After removal of 5 bases from V and 2 bases from J, the junction contained 7 bases not matched to a gene. The germline gives CDR1 MDHEN, CDR2 SYDVKM. CDR3 protein: CASSPGTGLTYEQYF. In nucleotides, the CDR3 is TGTGCCAGCAGTCCCGGGACAGGGCTTACCTACGAGCAGTACTTC. The full variable domain, with the rest looked up from reference TRBV28 and TRBJ2-7, is DVKVTQSSRYLVKRTGEKVFLECVQDMDHENMFWYRQDPGLGLRLIYFSYDVKMKEKGDIPEGYSVSREKKERFSLILESASTNQTSMYLCASSPGTGLTYEQYFGPGTRLTVT.

The chain uses TRBV4-2 and TRBJ2-6; possible D gene TRBD1, 6 bases. CDR1 and CDR2 from the germline V gene are LGHNA and YNFKEQ. The germline V and J ends were trimmed by 2 bases and 4 bases, with 12 bases remaining between them. CDR3 length: 16 residues. CDR3 DNA sequence: TGTGCCAGCAGCCAAACCTACAGGGAGGGGGCCAACGTCCTGACTTTC. Translating it yields CASSQTYREGANVLTF.

V usage is TRBV18 and J usage is TRBJ1-1, with 10 bases identical to TRBD1. This CDR3 contains 15 residues. J gave up 5 bases and V 6 bases, and 9 bases lay outside the gene matches. Germline V gene lookup returns CDR1 KGHSH and CDR2 LQKENI. For the CDR3, the DNA is TGTGCCAGCTCCCTCCGGACAGGGGGGTGGACTGAAGCTTTCTTT. Protein: CASSLRTGGWTEAFF.

The V call is TRBV11-2, the J call TRBJ2-1; no clear D gene. Germline V CDR1 and CDR2: SGHAT, FQNNGV. The CDR3 is made up of 13 amino acids. Deletions cut 1 base from V and 4 bases from J, with 5 bases between. The CDR3 spells CASSLGSYNEQFF. In DNA form, the CDR3 reads TGTGCCAGCAGCTTAGGAAGTTACAATGAGCAGTTCTTC.

The chain is built from TRBV11-2 and TRBJ2-5, with 9 bases lining up with TRBD1. V lost 1 base to trimming and J lost 0 bases; unmatched junction nucleotides: 3. The CDR3 contains 16 residues. Germline CDR1 reads SGHAT; CDR2 reads FQNNGV. In nucleotides, the CDR3 is TGTGCCAGCAGCTTAGGGGGACAGGGATACCAAGAGACCCAGTACTTC. Amino acid sequence: CASSLGGQGYQETQYF.

This clone was counted between two and nine times. The chain joins TRBV5-6 to TRBJ2-7; no reliable D call. Germline CDR1 SGHDT, CDR2 YYEEEE. V gave up 2 bases and J gave up 7 bases, with 7 bases separating them. The CDR3 has 11 amino acids. In DNA form, the CDR3 reads TGTGCCAGCAGCTTAAGTAAGGAGCAGTACTTC. This codes for CASSLSKEQYF.

V is TRBV7-2 and J is TRBJ2-1, with TRBD1 matching 8 bases. The CDR3 has 13 residues. Germline V gene sequence: CDR1 SGHTA, CDR2 FQGNSA. The J segment lost 6 bases and the V segment lost 8 bases, leaving 6 bases of the junction unmatched. Here the CDR3 DNA reads TGTGCCAGCGCGGGGACAGGCTTCAATGAGCAGTTCTTC. Translated, it gives CASAGTGFNEQFF.

The rearrangement uses TRBV5-6 and TRBJ2-7; possible D gene TRBD2, 6 bases. Trimming took 4 bases from V and 0 from J, leaving 14 bases between them. Germline loops: CDR1 SGHDT, CDR2 YYEEEE. This CDR3 comprises 15 residues. In DNA form, the CDR3 reads TGTGCCAGCAGCCCCGGGGTGCGGGGCTCCTACGAGCAGTACGTC. This sequence encodes CASSPGVRGSYEQYV.

This clone was detected only a few times. This chain uses TRBV11-1 with TRBJ1-1, with a weak D call TRBD1 (5 bases). Trimming took off 1 base at V and 4 bases at J, with 7 bases between the two ends. This CDR3 contains 13 residues. The germline V gene has CDR1 SGHAT and CDR2 FQDESV (reference sequence). CDR3 nucleotide sequence: TGTGCCAGCAGCTTAGGGGACCCCACTGAAGCTTTCTTT. Its translation is CASSLGDPTEAFF.

This clone was recorded only once. The V gene is TRBV7-6, the J gene TRBJ1-1, with D perhaps TRBD1 (5 bases). Germline V gene sequence: CDR1 SGHVS, CDR2 FNYEAQ. CDR3 length: 14 amino acids. Trimming left V 1 base short and J 8 bases short, with 14 bases between. Written as DNA, the CDR3 is TGTGCCAGCAGCTTAGGCAGGGAGGGAGTCGAAGCTTTCTTT. It codes for CASSLGREGVEAFF. Using reference TRBV7-6 and TRBJ1-1 for the parts outside the CDR3, the full variable domain is GAGVSQSPRYKVTKRGQDVALRCDPISGHVSLYWYRQALGQGPEFLTYFNYEAQQDKSGLPNDRFSAERPEGSISTLTIQRTEQRDSAMYRCASSLGREGVEAFFGQGTRLTVV.

The chain links TRBV6-1 to TRBJ2-4; TRBD1 matches 12 bases. The J segment lost 2 bases and the V segment lost 3 bases, leaving 5 bases of the junction unmatched. The CDR3 extends over 17 amino acids. Germline V gives CDR1 MNHNS, CDR2 SASEGT. The CDR3 DNA reads as TGTGCCAGCAGTGAGGGACAGGGGGCTAATTCCAAAAACATTCAGTACTTC. Translating it yields CASSEGQGANSKNIQYF.

This clone occurred a few times. The CDR3 DNA reads as TGTGCCAGCAGTCGTACGGCAACAGAGAACTATGGCTACACCTTC. It codes for CASSRTATENYGYTF. The chain carries TRBV28 and TRBJ1-2; the D is unclear. Germline V gene lookup returns CDR1 MDHEN and CDR2 SYDVKM. The CDR3 extends over 15 amino acids. Trimming took off 5 bases at V and 2 bases at J, with 15 bases between the two ends.

This chain links TRBV6-5 with TRBJ2-1; D may correspond to TRBD1 or TRBD2 (5 bases each). Germline CDR1 is MNHEY and CDR2 is SVGAGI. The V end was cut by 7 bases, the J end by 5 bases, with 15 bases between. The CDR3 is made up of 14 amino acids. The CDR3 DNA is TGTGCCAGCAATGGGGGAGCTCTTAACAATGAGCAGTTCTTC. This sequence encodes CASNGGALNNEQFF.

The chain joins TRBV6-1 to TRBJ2-3; 11 bases are a match to TRBD2. The germline V gene encodes CDR1 MNHNS and CDR2 SASEGT. V lost 7 bases and J lost 5; bases outside the gene matches: 5. This CDR3 has 14 amino acids. The CDR3 loop is CASTLAGGQDTQYF. For the CDR3, the DNA is TGTGCCAGCACGTTAGCGGGGGGGCAAGATACGCAGTATTTT.